This TCR beta chain was documented in a study of T cells after yellow fever vaccination. Whole-study context: Fractions containing few cells were prepared with SMART-Seq v4 Ultra Low Input.

Points on this clonotype: The antigen remains undetermined.

General study results and limits: Most clones from primary vaccination were detected again post-booster (96% CD4, more than 85% CD8). The secondary response was weaker, and its peak arrived faster, on day 5 versus 15.

Germline V CDR1 and CDR2: SEHNR, FQNEAQ (reference sequence). The CDR3 spans 17 residues. The ends lost 2 bases at V and 1 base at J; junction bases unmatched: 10. Via MiXCR, TCRdb re-called the 5' RACE reads, giving one row per CDR3 protein. Of under 350,000 distinct CDR3 sequences detected, over 4% appear once; the ten largest clones hold approximately 23%. The sample here was PBMCs, taken 5 days after the yellow fever booster vaccination. The V call is TRBV7-9, the J call TRBJ1-1, with 7 bases matching TRBD1. This sequence was found in a man between 18 and 35 years old who received the YFV17D yellow fever vaccine. CDR3 in amino acids: CASSLPSPGQRNTEAFF. As DNA, the CDR3 is TGTGCCAGCAGCTTACCGAGCCCGGGACAGAGGAACACTGAAGCTTTCTTT.